This record concerns one T cell receptor (beta chain) sequence. Its antigen is not identified. Germline loops: CDR1 LGHNA, CDR2 YSLEER. Trimming shortened V by 0 bases and J by 7 bases, and 16 bases separated the two germline ends. The CDR3 is 15 amino acids. These data come from a study of cytotoxic CD8 clonotypes in ibrutinib-treated CLL. Regarding the study as a whole: The public clonotypes identified were infrequent and showed contraction or stability on treatment. Rising at ibrutinib response, clonality subsequently fell back toward baseline at progression.

A 1 in 200,000 to 1 in 1 million T cell depth was the sequencing target. Profiled with immunoSEQ multiplex PCR; TCRdb holds only in-frame clones, not every one. The sample contains roughly 150,000 clones, approximately 90% of which appear only once. Libraries of TCR beta were made from approximately 2 micrograms of genomic DNA that came from cryopreserved PBMCs. The chain links TRBV4-3 to TRBJ2-7; tentatively, D is TRBD2 (5 bases). Material: PBMCs, obtained at disease progression, from a patient treated with ibrutinib. The sequence came from a human donor with chronic lymphocytic leukemia. The CDR3 loop reads CASSQDLGLFWEQYF. Written as DNA, the CDR3 is TGCGCCAGCAGCCAAGATCTCGGACTGTTCTGGGAGCAGTACTTC.